The clone carrying this T cell receptor (beta chain) was observed a few times. The antigen remains undetermined. Antigen-specific CD4+ T cells were expanded with viral peptide pools in the ViraFEST assay before sequencing. Researchers isolated CD4+ T cells once approximately ten days of culture had elapsed. The person had PCR-confirmed SARS-CoV-2 infection between March and December 2020. CDR1 and CDR2 (germline): LGHDT, YNNKEL (reference sequence). The V and J ends lost 2 bases and 7 bases respectively, with 8 bases between them. This CDR3 comprises 13 residues. The entry originates in a study of vaccination effects on CD4 cells after COVID-19. Data came from immunoSEQ multiplex PCR; TCRdb stores just in-frame clones and leaves some out. The sample includes around 49,000 clones, around 66% of them seen just once.

The material was CD4+ T cells from PBMCs cultured with a peptide pool, obtained before COVID-19 vaccination. The gene calls are TRBV3-1 (or the pseudogene TRBV3-2) and TRBJ2-2; D not certain. The sequence derives from a human donor who had a prior SARS-CoV-2 infection. The CDR3 loop reads CASSQQFSGELFF. In nucleotides, the CDR3 is TGTGCCAGCAGCCAACAGTTTAGCGGGGAGCTGTTTTTT.